One sample yielded the 3 T cell receptor beta chains listed below, sequenced in a study of T cell repertoires in cytomegalovirus infection. The antigens for these receptors are not known. TCRdb ran MiXCR on the reads and lists one entry per CDR3 protein. The sample lists about 770,000 distinct CDR3 sequences; roughly 28% were seen once. The source material was cultured CD8+ T cells from PBMCs, sampled from culture after CMV antigen stimulation. The receptor source for this set is a human donor in good health (CMV status not recorded). Some clones in this sample may be carry-over from other donors' samples.

This clonotype turned up a few times. Written as DNA, the CDR3 is TGTGCCAGCAGTTGGGACAGGGGTAGGAACTATGGCTACACCTTC. Translating it yields CASSWDRGRNYGYTF. V gene TRBV28 combines with J gene TRBJ1-2, with 10 bases fitting TRBD1. Germline CDR1 MDHEN, CDR2 SYDVKM. V dropped 4 bases and J dropped 2; count of bases not matched to a gene: 4. This CDR3 has 15 amino acids.

The CDR3 sequence is CASSLPREGIGEKLFF. As DNA, the CDR3 is TGTGCCAGCAGCTTACCCCGGGAGGGGATCGGTGAAAAACTGTTTTTT. The V call is TRBV7-9, the J call TRBJ1-4, with a tentative D call TRBD1 (5 bases). CDR3 size: 16 residues. Trimming left V 2 bases short and J 7 bases short, with 17 bases between. Germline-derived CDR1 and CDR2 are SEHNR and FQNEAQ (reference sequence).

The chain combines TRBV4-2 with TRBJ2-7; 9 positions agree with TRBD1. V shed 3 bases and J 3 bases; nucleotides not matched to a gene: 6. Germline V gene lookup returns CDR1 LGHNA and CDR2 YNFKEQ. The CDR3 covers 15 residues. DNA for the CDR3: TGTGCCAGCAGCCAGGCCGGACAGGGGATCTACGAGCAGTACTTC. As protein: CASSQAGQGIYEQYF.